This T cell receptor (beta chain) emerged from a study of siplizumab effects on memory and regulatory T cells. Findings and caveats of the study: The suppressive capacity of proliferating Tregs from siplizumab cultures remained unconfirmed. Siplizumab brought about a significant reduction in alloreactive sequences traceable to unstimulated CD4+ memory cells.

The CDR3 covers 13 residues. Germline CDR1 and CDR2: SNHLY and FYNNEI. V was trimmed by 4 bases and J by 4 bases, leaving 10 bases between them. Sequenced by immunoSEQ multiplex PCR; TCRdb stores in-frame clones only, minus some. The sample lists around 58,000 clones; roughly 85% were seen once. For this clone: The target antigen is unknown.

The TCR originated in a human donor in good health. V and J are TRBV2 and TRBJ1-2; unclear D gene. The sequenced sample was memory CD4+ T cells sorted from blood. CDR3 protein: CASSGAAGYGYTF. CDR3 in DNA: TGTGCCAGCAGTGGGGCGGCAGGCTATGGCTACACCTTC.